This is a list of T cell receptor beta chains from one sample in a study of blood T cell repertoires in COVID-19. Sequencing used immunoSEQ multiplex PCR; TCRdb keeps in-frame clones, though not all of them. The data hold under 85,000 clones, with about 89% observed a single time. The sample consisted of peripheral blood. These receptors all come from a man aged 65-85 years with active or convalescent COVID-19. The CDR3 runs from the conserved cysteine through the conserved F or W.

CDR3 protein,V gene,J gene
CASSLDYYEQYF,TRBV12-3/TRBV12-4,TRBJ2-7
CASSLNRAGYYGYTF,TRBV5-7,TRBJ1-2
CASSSGADTQYF,TRBV27,TRBJ2-3
CASSTAGVSGNTIYF,TRBV5-1,TRBJ1-3
CASIVETGYINTEAFF,TRBV2,TRBJ1-1
CASSFWGLQGRELFF,TRBV5-6,TRBJ2-2
CASSLATGVETQYF,TRBV5-1,TRBJ2-5
CASSRPGGSTIYF,TRBV7-2,TRBJ1-3
CASSPIGQGGWNTEAFF,TRBV5-1,TRBJ1-1
CASSIGSGLETQYF,TRBV19,TRBJ2-5
CASSLDRGYTGELFF,TRBV7-6,TRBJ2-2
CASSALTGGAFNEQFF,TRBV9,TRBJ2-1
CASSFGQLAKNIQYF,TRBV5-1,TRBJ2-4
CASSGSAGPYGYTF,TRBV19,TRBJ1-2
CASRTQGYWNQPQHF,TRBV9,TRBJ1-5
CASSLRAGTDTQYF,TRBV7-2,TRBJ2-3
CASSLQSNYGYTF,TRBV6-2/TRBV6-3,TRBJ1-2
CASSLGTGVTDTQYF,TRBV5-5,TRBJ2-3
CASSYSMRGQGDYGYTF,TRBV6-2/TRBV6-3,TRBJ1-2
CASSPRGGNYEQYF,TRBV18,TRBJ2-7
CASSPPSRPDTGELFF,TRBV18,TRBJ2-2
CASSQGDPGGGYTF,TRBV3-1/TRBV3-2,TRBJ1-2
CASSPAGGRTEAFF,TRBV19,TRBJ1-1
CASSRDRSGEQYF,TRBV6-6,TRBJ2-7
CASSLVAGDPSGANVLTF,TRBV11-2,TRBJ2-6
CASSWTVNYGYTF,TRBV12-3/TRBV12-4,TRBJ1-2
CSVAGRATNEKLFF,TRBV29-1,TRBJ1-4
CASSVNRGRTGELFF,TRBV2,TRBJ2-2
CASSSQDQPQHF,TRBV6-2/TRBV6-3,TRBJ1-5
CASSSDHRGNYNEQFF,TRBV28,TRBJ2-1
CASSLDRAGYGTEAFF,TRBV11-2,TRBJ1-1
CASTLGGLVYGYTF,TRBV28,TRBJ1-2
CASSGGAYGYTF,TRBV5-1,TRBJ1-2
CASSIGGGNYQPQHF,TRBV19,TRBJ1-5
CAWSVRGGDAEAFF,TRBV30,TRBJ1-1
CASSPSTGPDYNEQFF,TRBV5-1,TRBJ2-1
CASRRINEKLFF,TRBV2,TRBJ1-4
CASSVDMNTEAFF,TRBV6-4,TRBJ1-1
CASRPPEKLDTQYF,TRBV28,TRBJ2-3
CASSYGRTEAFF,TRBV18,TRBJ1-1
CASSVDPGSTDTQYF,TRBV9,TRBJ2-3
CASSLSGHNTDTQYF,TRBV5-1,TRBJ2-3